The present T cell receptor beta chain was sequenced within a study of regulatory T cells in long-lasting Graves disease. V was cut by 7 bases and J by 0 bases, with 13 bases left in between. Germline-derived CDR1 and CDR2 are SEHNR and FQNEAQ (reference sequence). The CDR3 loop spans 14 amino acids. HTBI primers from iRepertoire and Arm-PCR of CDR3 regions yielded the TCR beta libraries. MiXCR, applied by TCRdb to the multiplex PCR reads, yields one record per CDR3 protein. The sample records 300,000 to 500,000 distinct CDR3 sequences, under 25% being singletons. Time point in this sample: persistent/refractory GD, antithyroid drugs over 5 years with positive TRAb. PBMC-derived RNA was used for the TCR library.

The rearrangement uses TRBV7-9 and TRBJ2-7, with D perhaps TRBD2 (5 bases). The sequencing here drew on peripheral blood mononuclear cells (PBMCs), taken when the disease was refractory, from a patient treated with antithyroid drugs. The receptor was isolated from a female donor with Graves disease. The CDR3 DNA reads TGTGCCAGCACCCCCCTCGGGAACTCCTACGAGCAGTACTTC. This codes for CASTPLGNSYEQYF. Full variable domain (outside the CDR3, taken from reference TRBV7-9 and TRBJ2-7): DTGVSQNPRHKITKRGQNVTFRCDPISEHNRLYWYRQTLGQGPEFLTYFQNEAQLEKSRLLSDRFSAERPKGSFSTLEIQRTEQGDSAMYLCASTPLGNSYEQYFGPGTRLTVT.